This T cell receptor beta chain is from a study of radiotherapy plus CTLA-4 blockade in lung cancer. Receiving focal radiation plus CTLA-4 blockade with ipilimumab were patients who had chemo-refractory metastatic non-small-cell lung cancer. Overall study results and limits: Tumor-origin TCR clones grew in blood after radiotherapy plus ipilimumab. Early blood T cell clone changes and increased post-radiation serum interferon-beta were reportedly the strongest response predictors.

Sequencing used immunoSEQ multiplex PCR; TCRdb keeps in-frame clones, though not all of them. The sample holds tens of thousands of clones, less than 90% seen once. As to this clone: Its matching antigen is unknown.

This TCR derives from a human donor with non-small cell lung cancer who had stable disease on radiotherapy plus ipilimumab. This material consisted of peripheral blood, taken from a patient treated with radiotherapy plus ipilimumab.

This chain's CDR3 is CASSLGWGKTQYF. In DNA form, the CDR3 reads TGTGCCAGCAGCTTAGGATGGGGTAAGACCCAGTACTTC. The chain is built from TRBV13 and TRBJ2-5; D is ambiguous. V was trimmed by 0 bases and J by 6 bases, leaving 8 bases between them. Germline CDR1 and CDR2: PRHDT and FYEKMQ (reference sequence). The CDR3 is 13 residues long.